The TCR beta chain described here comes from a study of blood T cell repertoires in COVID-19 (TCRdb year 2020). Regarding the research as a whole: Samples from collaborators originated in the United States, Italy and Spain and spanned both the acute and convalescent phases of COVID-19. The prospective study material was composed of cDNA or gDNA derived from T cells, B-cell-depleted T cells, or PBMCs. Subjects who had been exposed to COVID-19, were actively infected with it, or had recovered from it provided the deeply sampled blood TCRbeta repertoires that made up the dataset. A freely available public database, intended as a resource for researchers studying the immune response to SARS-CoV-2, is where the repertoires were released. Samples came from the ongoing ImmuneRACE study (first 160 participants) plus 1,254 subjects from 6 global collaborators. A de-identified subject ID, COVID-19 status, age in years and sex were almost always included in the sample metadata. Where HLA class I and class II types were available, the types were taken from metadata supplied by the sample provider, not from assay-based typing.

This clone appeared once. The antigen this receptor binds is unknown. Per-base quality was not reported, and no clone a single base away is much larger than it. For CDR1 and CDR2, the germline V gene lists LGHNT and FRNRAP. V trim: 2 bases; J trim: 1 base; unmatched bases: 11. The CDR3 contains 18 residues, cysteine and phenylalanine counted. Only the CDR3 DNA stays, 54 bases, in frame from base 1. TCRbeta CDR3 regions were amplified from genomic DNA by means of the immunoSEQ Assay, a bias-controlled multiplex PCR. As for how the authors treated the data: Within the assay, amplification of reference gene primers was used to estimate how many nucleated cells each sample contained. To quantify the absolute abundance of each unique TCRbeta CDR3 rearrangement, sequence reads were collapsed and filtered. For each sample, productive Simpson clonality was calculated as the square root of Simpson's diversity index across productive rearrangements. TCRdb mirrors the immuneACCESS table, restricted to in-frame sequences. Some clones are absent from its copies; in checked studies, under half trace to an unresolved V gene, and the reason for the others is unknown. The V and J calls and clone size come from that table; D and trimming were worked out from the DNA. The sample contains over 100,000 clones, over 60% of them found a single time. The biggest ten clones account for around 4.2% of the sample.

Whole blood was collected in K2EDTA tubes by collaborating institutions according to the institutions' own protocols. For TCRbeta analysis, collaborator samples were shipped as frozen whole blood, as isolated PBMCs, or as DNA extracted from either sample type. General study outcomes and caveats: The quantity of clinical and demographic metadata differed by source and by participant and was supplied without curation.

Sequencing input: peripheral blood. The receptor comes from a human donor in a cohort sampled during active or convalescent COVID-19. Recombination linked TRBV12-5 to TRBJ1-2, and 9 junctional nucleotides match TRBD1. The CDR3 reads CASGLLLGTGIYNYGYTF. The nucleotide sequence is given as TGTGCTAGTGGTTTGTTGCTTGGGACAGGGATATATAACTATGGCTACACCTTC.